This T cell receptor beta chain was identified in a study of regulatory T cells in long-lasting Graves disease. The study's findings and limits: Samples came from peripheral blood alone, without thyroid tissue. Newly diagnosed patients had higher TCR diversity than persistent Graves' patients did.

Of note for this clonotype: Its antigen is not known.

Time point defined: persistent/refractory GD, antithyroid drugs over 5 years with positive TRAb. From PBMCs, RNA was extracted and then used to make the TCR library. The CDR3 runs 16 residues. V was trimmed by 1 base and J by 9 bases, leaving 19 bases between them. Germline V gives CDR1 LNHDA, CDR2 SQIVND (reference sequence). Sequencing libraries for TCR beta were prepared with iRepertoire HTBI primers and Arm-PCR of CDR3 regions. Using its own MiXCR run on the multiplex PCR reads, TCRdb lists one record per CDR3 protein. The sample shows approximately 470,000 distinct CDR3 sequences, less than 25% of them seen only once.

The chain is built from TRBV19 and TRBJ2-4; a weak D match, TRBD2 (5 bases). The receptor's source is a female donor with Graves disease. The source was peripheral blood mononuclear cells (PBMCs), collected when the disease was refractory, from a patient treated with antithyroid drugs. CDR3 residues: CASSIANDQTGSIQYF. In nucleotides, the CDR3 is TGTGCCAGTAGTATAGCAAACGACCAAACGGGAAGCATTCAGTACTTC. Looking up the rest from reference TRBV19 and TRBJ2-4 gives the full variable domain: DGGITQSPKYLFRKEGQNVTLSCEQNLNHDAMYWYRQDPGQGLRLIYYSQIVNDFQKGDIAEGYSVSREKKESFPLTVTSAQKNPTAFYLCASSIANDQTGSIQYFGAGTRLSVL.